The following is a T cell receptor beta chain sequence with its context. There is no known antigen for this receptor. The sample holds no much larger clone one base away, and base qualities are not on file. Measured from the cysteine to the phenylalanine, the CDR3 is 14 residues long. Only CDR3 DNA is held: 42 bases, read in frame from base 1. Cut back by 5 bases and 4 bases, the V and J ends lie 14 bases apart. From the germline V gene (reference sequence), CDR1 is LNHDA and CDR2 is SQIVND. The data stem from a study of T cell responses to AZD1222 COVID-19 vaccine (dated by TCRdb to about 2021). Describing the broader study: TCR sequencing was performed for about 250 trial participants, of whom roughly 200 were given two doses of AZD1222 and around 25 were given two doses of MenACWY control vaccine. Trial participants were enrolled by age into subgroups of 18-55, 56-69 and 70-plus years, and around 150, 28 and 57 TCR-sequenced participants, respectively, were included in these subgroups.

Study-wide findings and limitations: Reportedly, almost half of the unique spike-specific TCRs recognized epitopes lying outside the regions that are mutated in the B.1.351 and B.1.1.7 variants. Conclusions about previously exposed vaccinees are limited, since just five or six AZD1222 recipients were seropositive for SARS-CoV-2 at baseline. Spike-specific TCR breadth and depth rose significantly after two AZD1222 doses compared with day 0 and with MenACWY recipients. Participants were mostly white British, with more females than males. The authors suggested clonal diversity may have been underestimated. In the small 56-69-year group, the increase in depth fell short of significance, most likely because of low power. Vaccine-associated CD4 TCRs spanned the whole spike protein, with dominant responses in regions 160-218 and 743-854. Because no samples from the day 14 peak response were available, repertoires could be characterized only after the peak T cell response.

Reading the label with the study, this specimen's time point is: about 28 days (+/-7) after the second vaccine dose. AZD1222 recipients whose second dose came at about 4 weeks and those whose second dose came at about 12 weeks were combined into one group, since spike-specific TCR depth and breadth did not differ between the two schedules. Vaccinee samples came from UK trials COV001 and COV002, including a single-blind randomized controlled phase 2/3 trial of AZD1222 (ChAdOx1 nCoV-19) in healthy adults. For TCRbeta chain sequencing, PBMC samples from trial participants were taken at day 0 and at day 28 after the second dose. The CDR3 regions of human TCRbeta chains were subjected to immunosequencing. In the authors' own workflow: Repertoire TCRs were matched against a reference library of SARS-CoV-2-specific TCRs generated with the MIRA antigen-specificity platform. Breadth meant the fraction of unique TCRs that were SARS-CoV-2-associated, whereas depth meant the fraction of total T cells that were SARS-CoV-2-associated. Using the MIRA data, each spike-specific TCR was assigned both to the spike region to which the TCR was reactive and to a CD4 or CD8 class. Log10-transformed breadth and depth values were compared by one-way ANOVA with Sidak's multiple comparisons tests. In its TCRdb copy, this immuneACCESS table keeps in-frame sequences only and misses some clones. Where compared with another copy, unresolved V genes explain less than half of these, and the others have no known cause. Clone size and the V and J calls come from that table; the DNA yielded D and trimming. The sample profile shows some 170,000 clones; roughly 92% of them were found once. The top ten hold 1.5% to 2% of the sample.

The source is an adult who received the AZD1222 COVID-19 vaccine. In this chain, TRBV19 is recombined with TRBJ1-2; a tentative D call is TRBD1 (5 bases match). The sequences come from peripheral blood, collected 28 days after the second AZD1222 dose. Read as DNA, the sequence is TGTGCCAGTAGTTCCGGGACCGCCCCCTATGGCTACACCTTC. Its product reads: CASSSGTAPYGYTF.